This TCR beta chain was documented in a study of blood T cell repertoires in COVID-19. Overall study: The samples span acute and convalescent COVID-19 from the United States, Italy and Spain. Nucleic acid was either cDNA or gDNA, and it came from T cells, B-cell-depleted T cells, or PBMCs.

In the study's own analysis: The assay estimated nucleated cells by amplifying reference gene primers. Sequencing used immunoSEQ multiplex PCR; TCRdb keeps in-frame clones, though not all of them. Clone size and V and J calls were adopted from that table, with D and trimming inferred from the DNA. The sample holds 100,000 to 150,000 clones, over 75% seen once. Per the germline V gene, CDR1 is SGHRS and CDR2 is YFSETQ. The CDR3 spans 14 residues. V lost 4 bases, J lost 2 bases, and 4 bases stayed unmatched. The TCR sequence derives from a woman older than 75 with acute or convalescent COVID-19. Sequencing was performed on peripheral blood. The chain joins TRBV5-1 to TRBJ1-1; 8 bases are shared with TRBD1. DNA for the CDR3: TGCGCCAGCAGCGCGACAGGGGATAACACTGAAGCTTTCTTT. Residues: CASSATGDNTEAFF. The full variable domain, in which reference TRBV5-1 and TRBJ1-1 provide the parts outside the CDR3, is KAGVTQTPRYLIKTRGQQVTLSCSPISGHRSVSWYQQTPGQGLQFLFEYFSETQRNKGNFPGRFSGRQFSNSRSEMNVSTLELGDSALYLCASSATGDNTEAFFGQGTRLTVV.